What follows are 26 T cell receptor beta chains derived from one specimen sequenced in a study of cytomegalovirus exposure and HLA in healthy donors (dated by TCRdb to between 2016 and 2019). The protocol used for the library was the immunoSEQ multiplex PCR assay. The multiplex PCR relied on a mix of 60 forward primers for TCR Vbeta segments and 13 reverse primers for TCR Jbeta segments. What TCRdb holds here is the immuneACCESS table cut down to in-frame rearrangements. Part of the clones is not present; checked against another copy, under half of the missing clones reflect an unresolved V gene, and the others are unexplained. The sample table contains around 130,000 clones; only one count was recorded for around 77% of them. The ten biggest clones cover about 5.8% of the sample. The sequenced sample consisted of PBMCs. The receptor set was obtained from a man aged 18 to 29 in good health and CMV-seropositive.

This clone appeared a few times. The rearrangement uses TRBV18 and TRBJ1-1, with 9 bases matching TRBD1. Trimming removed 5 bases from V and 4 bases from J; junction bases left unmatched: 14. Germline CDR1 KGHSH, CDR2 LQKENI. The CDR3 spans 17 residues. Written as DNA, the CDR3 is TGTGCCAGCTCATCAACTCGCCTCGGGACAGGGCTCACTGAAGCTTTCTTT. It specifies CASSSTRLGTGLTEAFF.

The table lists this clone with a count of one. The V and J genes are TRBV12-5 and TRBJ1-1, with no clear D. The CDR3 extends over 13 amino acids. Germline values: CDR1 LGHNT, CDR2 FRNRAP. V dropped 5 bases and J dropped 4 bases, with 11 bases sitting between them. The CDR3 coding sequence is TGTGCTAGTGGTATCTCCGGGATCACTGAAGCTTTCTTT. Encoded protein: CASGISGITEAFF.

This clone was seen a handful of times. The chain has TRBV9 and TRBJ2-5; D is uncertain. Deletions cut 4 bases from V and 0 bases from J, with 7 bases between. The CDR3 extends over 13 amino acids. In germline, CDR1 is SGDLS, CDR2 YYNGEE. The CDR3 protein is CASSPIYQETQYF. The CDR3 DNA sequence: TGTGCCAGCAGCCCTATTTACCAAGAGACCCAGTACTTC.

This clone appeared a single time. V and J are TRBV4-1 and TRBJ1-4; no reliable D call. Per germline, CDR1 MGHRA and CDR2 YSYEKL. With 3 bases removed from V and 8 bases from J, the gap between germline ends came to 16 bases. The CDR3 is 15 residues long. The CDR3 nucleotides read TGCGCCAGCAGCCATGCCGGGGTACATGAGGAAAAACTGTTTTTT. Translation gives CASSHAGVHEEKLFF.

The CDR3 is CASSQDGSRGKGNEQFF. The DNA of the CDR3 is TGTGCCAGCAGCCAAGATGGCAGCAGGGGGAAAGGCAATGAGCAGTTCTTC. The J gene is TRBJ2-1, the V gene TRBV4-2; 7 bases agree with TRBD1. The trim removed 0 bases at V and 6 bases at J, leaving 11 bases unmatched. CDR1 is LGHNA, CDR2 YNFKEQ, per germline. The CDR3 consists of 17 residues.

The chain combines TRBV5-6 with TRBJ2-1; 7 bases line up with TRBD2. Germline-derived CDR1 and CDR2 are SGHDT and YYEEEE. With V trimmed by 0 bases and J by 3 bases, 6 bases remained unmatched. The CDR3 has 16 amino acids. The CDR3 sequence: CASSLGGTTFYNEQFF. The CDR3 DNA follows: TGTGCCAGCAGCTTGGGAGGGACTACCTTCTACAATGAGCAGTTCTTC.

The rearrangement joins TRBV7-3 to TRBJ2-1, with D tentatively TRBD2 (7 bases). Deletions cut 5 bases from V and 5 bases from J, with 16 bases between. CDR1 is SGHTA and CDR2 is FQGTGA in the germline V gene. The CDR3 runs 15 residues. This CDR3 reads CASSQGGGRNNEQFF. CDR3 DNA: TGTGCCAGCAGCCAAGGGGGGGGACGGAACAATGAGCAGTTCTTC.

The chain has TRBV7-8 and TRBJ2-3, with a possible D match to TRBD1 (5 bases). The CDR3 covers 16 residues. Germline V gene data show CDR1 as SGHVS and CDR2 as FQNEAQ. With 4 bases removed from V and 2 bases from J, the gap between germline ends came to 16 bases. The CDR3 spells CASSYEDTAPTDTQYF. Here the CDR3 DNA reads TGTGCCAGCAGCTACGAGGACACGGCCCCCACAGATACGCAGTATTTT. Complete variable domain (other parts from reference TRBV7-8 and TRBJ2-3): GAGVSQSPRYKVAKRGQDVALRCDPISGHVSLFWYQQALGQGPEFLTYFQNEAQLDKSGLPSDRFFAERPEGSVSTLKIQRTQQEDSAVYLCASSYEDTAPTDTQYFGPGTRLTVL.

The CDR3, as DNA: TGTGCCAGCAGCCTTTCGGACTTCTATGGCTACACCTTC. Translated: CASSLSDFYGYTF. The chain carries TRBV14 and TRBJ1-2; D gene uncertain. CDR1 and CDR2 (germline): SGHDN, FVKESK. The V gene lost 4 bases and the J gene lost 4 bases, with 10 bases spanning the gap. The CDR3 runs 13 residues.

This clone was seen more than once but under ten times. The chain joins TRBV6-5 to TRBJ1-3, with a tentative D call TRBD1 (5 bases). The CDR3 is 15 residues long. Germline CDR1 MNHEY, CDR2 SVGAGI. Trimming removed 0 bases at V and 4 bases at J, with 10 bases between. This CDR3 is CASSYSDRDGNTIYF. In nucleotides, the CDR3 is TGTGCCAGCAGTTACTCCGACAGAGACGGAAACACCATATATTTT.

The genes are TRBV7-9 and TRBJ2-5; D is ambiguous. V was pared by 2 bases and J by 1 base, with 8 bases between. The CDR3 covers 14 residues. CDR1 is SEHNR, CDR2 FQNEAQ, per germline (reference sequence). CDR3 DNA: TGTGCCAGCAGCTTATTAGATTTCCAAGAGACCCAGTACTTC. This translates into CASSLLDFQETQYF.

This clone has only one observation. This rearrangement joins TRBV6-5 to TRBJ2-7, with D maybe TRBD2 (5 bases). Germline V lookup: CDR1 MNHEY, CDR2 SVGAGI. This CDR3 has 14 residues. The V end lost 7 bases, the J end lost 2 bases, and 15 bases lay between the germline ends. For the CDR3, the DNA is TGTGCCAGCACCCAACACGTGCGGGCCTACGAGCAGTACTTC. It specifies CASTQHVRAYEQYF.

The chain uses TRBV6-6 and TRBJ1-1; tentative D call: TRBD1 (6 bases). Germline CDR1 reads MNHNY; CDR2 reads SVGAGI (reference sequence). The V gene lost 4 bases and the J gene lost 3 bases, with 12 bases spanning the gap. CDR3 length equals 14 residues. CDR3 protein: CASSSRGGHTEAFF. CDR3 bases: TGTGCCAGCAGTTCCCGGGGGGGGCACACTGAAGCTTTCTTT.

A few counts support this clone. The CDR3 reads CASSLATGTGTYEQYF. CDR3 nucleotides: TGCGCCAGCAGCTTGGCCACCGGGACAGGAACCTACGAGCAGTACTTC. The chain joins TRBV5-1 to TRBJ2-7; 8 nucleotides match TRBD1. CDR1 SGHRS and CDR2 YFSETQ come from the germline V gene. The V segment lost 0 bases and the J segment 2 bases; nucleotides outside the gene matches: 7. CDR3 length: 16 residues.

The CDR3 DNA reads TGTGCCATCAGTGGCACTGACAGCTATGGCTACACCTTC. Residues: CAISGTDSYGYTF. This chain uses TRBV10-3 with TRBJ1-2, with D perhaps TRBD1 (5 bases). With 4 bases removed from V and 4 bases from J, the gap between germline ends came to 10 bases. Germline V gene sequence: CDR1 ENHRY, CDR2 SYGVKD. The CDR3 covers 13 residues.

This CDR3 reads CASTEVGQWVKYGYTF. CDR3 DNA sequence: TGTGCCAGCACCGAAGTTGGACAGTGGGTTAAGTATGGCTACACCTTC. This chain links TRBV7-9 with TRBJ1-2, with D perhaps TRBD1 (6 bases). V gave up 7 bases and J gave up 5 bases, with 23 bases separating them. Germline V CDR1 and CDR2: SEHNR, FQNEAQ (reference sequence). The CDR3 is 16 amino acids.

The chain employs TRBV27 and TRBJ1-2, with D hard to call. Trimming removed 0 bases from V and 8 bases from J, with 10 bases in between. This CDR3 has 13 residues. CDR1 MNHEY and CDR2 SMNVEV come from the germline V gene (reference sequence). The CDR3 nucleotides are TGTGCCAGCAGTTTATCCAGAGGGTGGGGCTACACCTTC. This translates into CASSLSRGWGYTF.

The DNA for the CDR3 is TGTGCCAGCACGTTGATCAGGGCCAGCGGCTACACCTTC. The encoded protein is CASTLIRASGYTF. The V and J genes are TRBV6-1 and TRBJ1-2; D is perhaps TRBD1 (5 bases). The V end lost 7 bases, the J end lost 8 bases, and 17 bases lay between the germline ends. Germline CDR1 reads MNHNS; CDR2 reads SASEGT. This CDR3 has 13 amino acids.

This chain connects TRBV5-1 to TRBJ2-6; possibly TRBD1 for D (5 bases). V was pared by 0 bases and J by 2 bases, with 9 bases between. The CDR3 loop spans 16 amino acids. Germline lookup yields CDR1 SGHRS and CDR2 YFSETQ. The CDR3: CASSLVGVTGANVLTF. In nucleotides, the CDR3 is TGCGCCAGCAGCTTGGTAGGGGTAACTGGGGCCAACGTCCTGACTTTC. Complete variable domain (other parts from reference TRBV5-1 and TRBJ2-6): KAGVTQTPRYLIKTRGQQVTLSCSPISGHRSVSWYQQTPGQGLQFLFEYFSETQRNKGNFPGRFSGRQFSNSRSEMNVSTLELGDSALYLCASSLVGVTGANVLTFGAGSRLTVL.

This clone has a handful of counts. The rearrangement links TRBV19 to TRBJ2-5; D possibly corresponds to TRBD2 (6 bases). This CDR3 comprises 13 residues. V was trimmed by 2 bases and J by 5 bases, leaving 9 bases between them. Germline CDR1 is LNHDA and CDR2 is SQIVND (reference sequence). As DNA, the CDR3 is TGTGCCAGTAGTATACGGGGGTGGGAGACCCAGTACTTC. Amino acids: CASSIRGWETQYF.

This chain joins TRBV6-5 and TRBJ2-1, with D perhaps matching TRBD1 (6 bases). This CDR3 spans 15 amino acids. Germline CDR1 is MNHEY and CDR2 is SVGAGI. Trimming removed 0 bases at V and 6 bases at J, with 12 bases between. The CDR3 DNA sequence: TGTGCCAGCAGTTACTCCTCAGGGGTTATCAATGAGCAGTTCTTC. As protein: CASSYSSGVINEQFF.

V is TRBV4-1 and J is TRBJ1-2; maybe TRBD1 (5 bases). The V gene lost 0 bases and the J gene lost 4 bases, with 15 bases spanning the gap. The CDR3 runs 16 residues. The germline CDR1 and CDR2 sequences are MGHRA and YSYEKL. This CDR3 reads CASSQEPGLSSYGYTF. CDR3 bases: TGCGCCAGCAGCCAAGAACCGGGACTCTCCTCCTATGGCTACACCTTC.

The chain combines TRBV6-4 with TRBJ2-2, with a tentative D call TRBD1 (6 bases). The V and J ends lost 0 bases and 4 bases respectively, with 6 bases between them. The length of the CDR3 is 14 residues. Germline V CDR1 and CDR2: MRHNA, SNTAGT. The CDR3 region has the DNA TGTGCCAGCAGTGACTCAGGGGGCACCGGGGAGCTGTTTTTT. This sequence encodes CASSDSGGTGELFF.

The sample holds a few counts of this clone. The J gene is TRBJ1-1, the V gene TRBV7-2, with 8 bases aligning to TRBD1. The junction had 0 bases not matched to a gene; V was cut back by 3 bases and J by 3 bases. CDR1 is SGHTA, CDR2 FQGNSA, per germline. The CDR3 contains 13 residues. CDR3 region: CASSLDRDTEAFF. In DNA form, the CDR3 reads TGTGCCAGCAGCTTGGACAGGGACACTGAAGCTTTCTTT.

The chain uses TRBV7-8 and TRBJ2-7; 7 bases are a match to TRBD1. The ends lost 5 bases at V and 2 bases at J; junction bases unmatched: 9. There are 15 residues in the CDR3. CDR1 is SGHVS, CDR2 FQNEAQ, per germline. CDR3 nucleotides: TGTGCCAGCAGCCCCGACAGGGCTATGACCTACGAGCAGTACTTC. Protein sequence: CASSPDRAMTYEQYF.

The V and J genes are TRBV11-2 and TRBJ1-1, with 7 bases that match TRBD1. The germline V gene encodes CDR1 SGHAT and CDR2 FQNNGV. V dropped 4 bases and J dropped 2; count of bases not matched to a gene: 10. The CDR3 sequence is 16 residues long. The CDR3: CASSYYTGVENTEAFF. The DNA for the CDR3 is TGTGCCAGCAGCTACTATACAGGGGTAGAAAACACTGAAGCTTTCTTT.